The clone carrying this T cell receptor (beta chain) was found a few times. CDR1 is MRHNA and CDR2 is SNTAGT in the germline V gene. This CDR3 spans 15 amino acids. Trimming stripped 3 bases from V and 7 bases from J, with 16 bases between. Study processing details: Reference gene primer amplification gave estimated nucleated cell counts. The data were produced by immunoSEQ multiplex PCR, yet TCRdb's version contains in-frame clones alone and is incomplete. V, J and clone size are those of that table, while D and trimming were read from the DNA. This table has about 98,000 clones, about four fifths appearing once. These data are taken from a study of blood T cell repertoires in COVID-19. Study-level information: COVID-19 samples, acute and convalescent, were from the United States, Italy and Spain. PBMCs, B-cell-depleted T cells, or T cells were the source of the cDNA or gDNA that made up the material.

The source of this sequence is a man between 65 and 85 years old with acute or convalescent COVID-19. The chain links TRBV6-4 to TRBJ2-1; D perhaps matches TRBD2 (5 bases). Material: peripheral blood. CDR3 protein: CASSEVRSGDNEQFF. CDR3 coding DNA: TGTGCCAGCAGTGAAGTGAGGTCCGGGGATAATGAGCAGTTCTTC.